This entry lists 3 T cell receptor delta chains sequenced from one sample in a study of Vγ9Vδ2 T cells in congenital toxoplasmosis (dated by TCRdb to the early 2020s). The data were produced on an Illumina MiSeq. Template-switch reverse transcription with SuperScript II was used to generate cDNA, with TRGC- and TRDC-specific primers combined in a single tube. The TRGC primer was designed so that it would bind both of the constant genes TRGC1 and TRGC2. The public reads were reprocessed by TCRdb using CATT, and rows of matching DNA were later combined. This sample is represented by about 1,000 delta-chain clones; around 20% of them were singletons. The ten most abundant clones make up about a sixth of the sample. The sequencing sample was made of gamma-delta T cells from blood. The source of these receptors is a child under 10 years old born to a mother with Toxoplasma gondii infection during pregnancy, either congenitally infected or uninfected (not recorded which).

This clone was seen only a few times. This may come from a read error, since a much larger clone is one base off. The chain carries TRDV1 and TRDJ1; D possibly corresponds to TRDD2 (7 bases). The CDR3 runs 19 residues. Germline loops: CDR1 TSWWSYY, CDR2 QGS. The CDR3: CALREFLPGGIAYTDKLIF. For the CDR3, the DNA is TGTGCTCTTAGGGAATTCCTACCTGGAGGGATAGCGTACACCGATAAACTCATCTTT.

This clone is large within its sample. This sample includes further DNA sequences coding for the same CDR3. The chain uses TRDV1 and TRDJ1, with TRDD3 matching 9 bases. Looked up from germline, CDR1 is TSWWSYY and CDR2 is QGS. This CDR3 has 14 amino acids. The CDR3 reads CALGDLGYTDKLIF. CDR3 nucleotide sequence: TGTGCCCTGGGGGATTTAGGGTACACCGATAAACTCATCTTT.

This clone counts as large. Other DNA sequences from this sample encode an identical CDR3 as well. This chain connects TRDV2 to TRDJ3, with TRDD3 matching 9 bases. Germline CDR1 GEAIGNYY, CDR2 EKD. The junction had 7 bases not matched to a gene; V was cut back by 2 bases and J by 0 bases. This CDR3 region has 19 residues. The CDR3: CACDKVLGESSWDTRQMFF. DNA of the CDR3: TGTGCCTGTGACAAAGTACTGGGGGAGAGCTCCTGGGACACCCGACAGATGTTTTTC.